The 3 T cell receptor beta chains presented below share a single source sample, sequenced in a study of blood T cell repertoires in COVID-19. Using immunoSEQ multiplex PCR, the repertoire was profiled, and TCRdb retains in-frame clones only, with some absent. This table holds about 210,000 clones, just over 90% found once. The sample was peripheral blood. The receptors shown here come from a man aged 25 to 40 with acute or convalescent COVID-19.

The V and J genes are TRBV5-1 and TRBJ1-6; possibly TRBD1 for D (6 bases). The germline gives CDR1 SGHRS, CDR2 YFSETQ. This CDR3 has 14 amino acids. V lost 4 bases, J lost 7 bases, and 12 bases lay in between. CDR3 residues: CASSQTTGNSPLHF. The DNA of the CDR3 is TGCGCCAGCAGCCAAACAACAGGGAATTCACCCCTCCACTTT.

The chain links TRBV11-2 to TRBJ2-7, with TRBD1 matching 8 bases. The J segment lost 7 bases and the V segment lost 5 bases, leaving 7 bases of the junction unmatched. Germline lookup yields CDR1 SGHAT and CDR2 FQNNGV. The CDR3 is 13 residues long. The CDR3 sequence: CASSRDRNVEQYF. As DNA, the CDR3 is TGTGCCAGCAGCCGGGACAGGAATGTGGAGCAGTACTTC.

The CDR3, as DNA: TGTGCCAGCAGCCTGGACCTAGCGGATACGCAGTATTTT. Protein: CASSLDLADTQYF. The chain recombines TRBV14 with TRBJ2-3, with D perhaps matching TRBD2 (6 bases). V shed 4 bases and J shed 6 bases, with 11 bases lying between them. CDR1 is SGHDN and CDR2 is FVKESK in the germline V gene. The CDR3 is made up of 13 amino acids.